One sample yielded the 28 T cell receptor beta chains listed below, sequenced in a study of OX40 agonist ivuxolimab in advanced cancers. Clones were sequenced by immunoSEQ multiplex PCR, and TCRdb holds only the in-frame ones, with some missing. The sample has 65,000 or so clones, 84% seen once. Sample: CD4+ or CD8+ T cells sorted from blood, taken in a trial of the OX40 agonist ivuxolimab. The receptors were gathered from an adult with an advanced solid tumor such as melanoma, head and neck, liver or kidney cancer.

This rearrangement joins TRBV27 to TRBJ2-1, with 7 positions matching TRBD1. CDR1 is MNHEY and CDR2 is SMNVEV in the germline V gene (reference sequence). The CDR3 spans 16 residues. The junction had 12 bases not matched to a gene; V was cut back by 5 bases and J by 5 bases. CDR3 residues: CASSNPQGLVNNEQFF. The CDR3 coding sequence is TGTGCCAGCAGTAACCCACAGGGGTTGGTTAACAATGAGCAGTTCTTC.

The chain is built from TRBV20-1 and TRBJ2-1, with D unclear. The V gene lost 2 bases and the J gene lost 10 bases, with 9 bases spanning the gap. This CDR3 is built from 11 residues. The germline gives CDR1 DFQATT, CDR2 SNEGSKA (reference sequence). The CDR3 DNA follows: TGCAGTGCTAGATGGCTTGGGGAGCAGTTCTTC. Protein sequence: CSARWLGEQFF.

The gene calls are TRBV5-6 and TRBJ2-3; D is perhaps TRBD2 (6 bases). Between the trimmed V and J ends, which lost 4 bases and 9 bases, there was a span of 12 bases. The CDR3 spans 12 residues. Germline V gene data show CDR1 as SGHDT and CDR2 as YYEEEE. CDR3 coding DNA: TGTGCCAGCAGCCTCGGGAGCGTCACGCAGTATTTT. Translating gives CASSLGSVTQYF.

This chain links TRBV7-2 with TRBJ2-1; 9 bases match TRBD1. V lost 3 bases and J lost 5; bases outside the gene matches: 2. The germline gives CDR1 SGHTA, CDR2 FQGNSA. The CDR3 spans 14 residues. The CDR3 loop reads CASSFRDRDNEQFF. As DNA, the CDR3 is TGTGCCAGCAGCTTCCGGGACAGGGACAATGAGCAGTTCTTC.

The count of this clone is one. J is TRBJ1-3 and V is TRBV7-2; the D gene is possibly TRBD1 (5 bases). This CDR3 is built from 16 residues. Deletions cut 4 bases from V and 0 bases from J, with 13 bases between. CDR1 and CDR2 (germline): SGHTA, FQGNSA. The CDR3 protein is CASSSPGGSSGNTIYF. The CDR3, as DNA: TGTGCCAGCAGCTCCCCGGGGGGGAGCTCTGGAAACACCATATATTTT.

The V and J genes are TRBV6-6 and TRBJ1-3; D gene uncertain. Germline values: CDR1 MNHNY, CDR2 SVGAGI (reference sequence). V gave up 0 bases and J gave up 2 bases, with 8 bases separating them. The CDR3 runs to 15 residues. This chain's CDR3 is CASSYSLMTGNTIYF. CDR3 nucleotide sequence: TGTGCCAGCAGTTACTCCCTGATGACTGGAAACACCATATATTTT.

The chain joins TRBV7-6 to TRBJ2-2, with 10 bases aligning to TRBD1. The CDR3 is 16 residues long. Germline assignment: CDR1 SGHVS and CDR2 FNYEAQ. The V and J ends lost 5 bases and 0 bases, in that order; junction bases with no gene match: 3. The CDR3 sequence: CASSMTGGANTGELFF. In DNA, the CDR3 is TGTGCCAGCAGCATGACAGGGGGCGCGAACACCGGGGAGCTGTTTTTT.

This sequence joins TRBV28 and TRBJ1-5; D perhaps matches TRBD1 (6 bases). This CDR3 spans 15 amino acids. In germline, CDR1 is MDHEN, CDR2 SYDVKM. The V end lost 3 bases, the J end lost 2 bases, and 11 bases lay between the germline ends. CDR3 region: CASSLGARGNQPQHF. Written as DNA, the CDR3 is TGTGCCAGCAGTTTGGGGGCCAGGGGCAATCAGCCCCAGCATTTT.

The rearrangement links TRBV5-4 to TRBJ2-1, with D possibly being TRBD2 (7 bases). Trimming removed 1 base at V and 9 bases at J, with 11 bases between. The CDR3 totals 13 residues. CDR1 and CDR2 from the germline V gene are SGHNT and YYREEE (reference sequence). This CDR3 is CASSLWGGLEQFF. The CDR3 region has the DNA TGTGCCAGCAGCTTGTGGGGGGGCCTTGAGCAGTTCTTC.

This clone appeared a few times. This rearrangement joins TRBV14 to TRBJ1-1, with D uncertain. The CDR3 loop spans 12 amino acids. V was shortened by 5 bases and J by 9 bases, with 13 bases between the two germline ends. Germline V lookup: CDR1 SGHDN, CDR2 FVKESK. This CDR3 reads CASSTKSGQAFF. The CDR3 DNA is TGTGCCAGCAGCACCAAATCCGGGCAAGCTTTCTTT.

The gene calls are TRBV6-5 and TRBJ2-5, with TRBD2 matching over 7 bases. The CDR3 covers 15 residues. Germline CDR1 is MNHEY and CDR2 is SVGAGI. The V and J ends lost 5 bases and 5 bases, in that order; junction bases with no gene match: 11. The CDR3 is CASSVTSVSGETQYF. CDR3 DNA: TGTGCCAGCAGTGTCACTAGCGTCTCAGGGGAGACCCAGTACTTC.

This chain joins TRBV6-6 and TRBJ2-2; D not certain. CDR1 and CDR2 from the germline V gene are MNHNY and SVGAGI (reference sequence). The CDR3 runs to 14 residues. V lost 1 base and J 0 bases, leaving 3 bases between the germline ends. CDR3 sequence (DNA): TGTGCCAGCAGTTACTTGGCGAACACCGGGGAGCTGTTTTTT. Amino acid sequence: CASSYLANTGELFF.

V and J are TRBV11-3 and TRBJ1-2; D call uncertain. V shed 5 bases and J shed 4 bases, with 11 bases lying between them. The CDR3 spans 13 residues. In germline, CDR1 is SGHNT, CDR2 YENEEA. The CDR3 DNA is TGTGCCAGCAGCCCGGCAGACATCTATGGCTACACCTTC. As protein: CASSPADIYGYTF.

This clone was seen a few times. The chain combines TRBV29-1 with TRBJ2-5; D might be TRBD2 (5 bases). Germline values: CDR1 SQVTM, CDR2 ANQGSEA. The CDR3 runs 14 residues. With 4 bases removed from V and 1 base from J, the gap between germline ends came to 13 bases. CDR3 sequence (DNA): TGCAGCGTTGGAAAGGGCGCGGGCCAAGAGACCCAGTACTTC. It yields the protein CSVGKGAGQETQYF. The complete variable domain, with remaining parts taken from reference TRBV29-1 and TRBJ2-5, reads SAVISQKPSRDICQRGTSLTIQCQVDSQVTMMFWYRQQPGQSLTLIATANQGSEATYESGFVIDKFPISRPNLTFSTLTVSNMSPEDSSIYLCSVGKGAGQETQYFGPGTRLLVL.

The V and J genes are TRBV30 and TRBJ2-7; the match to TRBD2 covers 9 bases. The germline gives CDR1 GTSNPN, CDR2 SVGIG (reference sequence). The CDR3 runs to 16 residues. V shed 3 bases, J shed 7 bases, and the junction held 16 bases outside the gene matches. CDR3 amino acids: CAWRAGAVAGVDEQYF. In DNA form, the CDR3 reads TGTGCCTGGAGGGCTGGGGCGGTAGCGGGAGTTGATGAGCAGTACTTC.

CDR3 bases: TGTGCCAGTAGTATAGATTTCAATCTAGGTGAGCAGTTCTTC. This sequence encodes CASSIDFNLGEQFF. The chain joins TRBV19 to TRBJ2-1; D is unresolved. CDR1 is LNHDA and CDR2 is SQIVND in the germline V gene (reference sequence). V was trimmed by 0 bases and J by 9 bases, leaving 12 bases between them. The CDR3 consists of 14 residues.

The V and J genes are TRBV6-5 and TRBJ2-5; 13 nucleotides agree with TRBD2. Trimming cost V 2 bases and J 4 bases; bases outside gene matches: 4. Germline-derived CDR1 and CDR2 are MNHEY and SVGAGI. The CDR3 is made up of 16 amino acids. The CDR3 sequence is CASSYGTSGAAETQYF. The CDR3 coding sequence is TGTGCCAGCAGTTACGGGACTAGCGGGGCGGCAGAGACCCAGTACTTC.

V is TRBV5-4 and J is TRBJ1-3; D possibly corresponds to TRBD1 (6 bases). The CDR3 covers 15 residues. V was cut by 2 bases and J by 0 bases, with 9 bases left in between. Looked up from germline, CDR1 is SGHNT and CDR2 is YYREEE (reference sequence). CDR3 sequence reads: CASSFRGYSGNTIYF. As DNA, the CDR3 is TGTGCCAGCAGCTTTAGGGGGTACTCTGGAAACACCATATATTTT.

This rearrangement joins TRBV18 to TRBJ2-2, with no clear D. V was trimmed by 0 bases and J by 3 bases, leaving 5 bases between them. The length of the CDR3 is 14 residues. Germline values: CDR1 KGHSH, CDR2 LQKENI. The CDR3 coding sequence is TGTGCCAGCTCACCACCAGGAGACACCGGGGAGCTGTTTTTT. This sequence encodes CASSPPGDTGELFF.

The chain is built from TRBV2 and TRBJ2-1; D is undetermined. Trimming cost V 4 bases and J 5 bases, with 21 bases left between them. The CDR3 sequence is 17 residues long. In germline, CDR1 is SNHLY, CDR2 FYNNEI. The CDR3 DNA reads as TGTGCCAGCAGTGCGAGGAAGGTTCCCCCGGTAAACAATGAGCAGTTCTTC. Translated: CASSARKVPPVNNEQFF.

A single count supports this clone. The J gene is TRBJ2-3, the V gene TRBV5-4, with TRBD2 identical over 9 bases. V trimming: 0 bases; J trimming: 4 bases; junction bases outside the gene matches: 6. The CDR3 is 16 residues long. CDR1 and CDR2 (germline): SGHNT, YYREEE (reference sequence). CDR3 sequence reads: CASSLAAGGRSDTQYF. CDR3 DNA: TGTGCCAGCAGCTTGGCGGCGGGGGGGCGTTCAGATACGCAGTATTTT.

The genes are TRBV11-3 and TRBJ2-7, with D possibly being TRBD1 (6 bases). The germline V gene has CDR1 SGHNT and CDR2 YENEEA. The CDR3 has 14 amino acids. V shed 5 bases and J shed 2 bases, with 13 bases lying between them. CDR3 protein: CASSTTRTAYEQYF. In nucleotides, the CDR3 is TGTGCCAGCAGCACGACCCGGACAGCCTACGAGCAGTACTTC.

The rearrangement joins TRBV6-5 to TRBJ1-1; 9 bases agree with TRBD1. Germline V gives CDR1 MNHEY, CDR2 SVGAGI. There are 15 residues in the CDR3. V trimming: 2 bases; J trimming: 1 base; junction bases outside the gene matches: 2. Written as DNA, the CDR3 is TGTGCCAGCAGTTACGGGGGACAGGGGAACACTGAAGCTTTCTTT. It codes for CASSYGGQGNTEAFF.

This chain uses TRBV19 with TRBJ2-1, with TRBD1 matching over 7 bases. V lost 4 bases, J lost 0 bases, and 3 bases stayed unmatched. CDR3 length: 15 residues. Germline V gene data show CDR1 as LNHDA and CDR2 as SQIVND (reference sequence). CDR3 coding DNA: TGTGCCAGTAGTAACCGACAGGGCTCCTACAATGAGCAGTTCTTC. Protein sequence: CASSNRQGSYNEQFF.

V gene TRBV27 combines with J gene TRBJ2-1, with 11 bases fitting TRBD2. Per the germline V gene, CDR1 is MNHEY and CDR2 is SMNVEV (reference sequence). The junction had 9 bases not matched to a gene; V was cut back by 2 bases and J by 6 bases. This CDR3 has 17 residues. The CDR3 sequence: CASSLDATSGSLNEQFF. The CDR3, as DNA: TGTGCCAGCAGTTTAGACGCAACTAGCGGGAGTCTCAATGAGCAGTTCTTC.

The chain uses TRBV6-5 and TRBJ1-1; D perhaps matches TRBD1 (5 bases). CDR1 MNHEY and CDR2 SVGAGI come from the germline V gene. V was trimmed by 4 bases and J by 1 base, leaving 10 bases between them. The CDR3 spans 14 residues. The CDR3 DNA follows: TGTGCCAGCAGTTCCAGAACAGGGAACACTGAAGCTTTCTTT. Translating gives CASSSRTGNTEAFF.

The chain has TRBV19 and TRBJ1-2, with no clear D. The CDR3 is made up of 13 amino acids. Trimming stripped 2 bases from V and 7 bases from J, with 11 bases between. Germline V gene sequence: CDR1 LNHDA, CDR2 SQIVND (reference sequence). CDR3 nucleotide sequence: TGTGCCAGTAGTATATACCGGGTTCCTGGCTACACCTTC. It encodes CASSIYRVPGYTF.

The rearrangement links TRBV4-1 to TRBJ1-3; 9 bases match TRBD1. Germline-derived CDR1 and CDR2 are MGHRA and YSYEKL. The V segment lost 5 bases and the J segment 4 bases; nucleotides outside the gene matches: 9. The CDR3 has 16 residues. The CDR3 DNA reads TGCGCCAGCAGCAAACAAACAGGGGGCGTGGGAAACACCATATATTTT. Amino acid sequence: CASSKQTGGVGNTIYF.